The 7 T cell receptor beta chains in this list originate from one sample, sequenced in a study of immune evolution from preneoplasia to lung adenocarcinoma. The protocol was immunoSEQ multiplex PCR, while the TCRdb copy is restricted to in-frame clones and leaves out a portion. The table includes about 4,900 clones, roughly 82% detected once. What was sequenced was FFPE lung adenocarcinoma in situ tissue. Every receptor here comes from a person aged 65-85 years with lung adenocarcinoma.

The chain uses TRBV19 and TRBJ2-7; 9 positions match TRBD1. V was pared by 6 bases and J by 7 bases, with 10 bases of the junction left unmatched. Germline V gives CDR1 LNHDA, CDR2 SQIVND (reference sequence). The CDR3 is 14 amino acids. The CDR3 nucleotides read TGTGCCAGTAGACATACAGGGGGCTCAGGAGAGCAGTACTTC. Amino acid sequence: CASRHTGGSGEQYF.

The rearrangement links TRBV30 to TRBJ2-1; D possibly corresponds to TRBD1 (6 bases). Germline CDR1 and CDR2: GTSNPN and SVGIG (reference sequence). CDR3 length equals 14 residues. With 5 bases removed from V and 2 bases from J, the gap between germline ends came to 13 bases. The CDR3 protein is CAWYRDNPYNEQFF. The CDR3 DNA reads TGTGCCTGGTACCGGGACAACCCCTACAATGAGCAGTTCTTC.

The chain uses TRBV5-4 and TRBJ1-2; tentatively, D is TRBD1 (6 bases). Trimming removed 4 bases from V and 7 bases from J, with 14 bases in between. Germline V lookup: CDR1 SGHNT, CDR2 YYREEE (reference sequence). CDR3 length: 13 residues. CDR3 bases: TGTGCCAGCAGCCAAACCTCCAGGGGTGGCTACACCTTC. It yields the protein CASSQTSRGGYTF.

The chain couples TRBV7-3 to TRBJ1-1; TRBD1 matches at 7 bases. This CDR3 is 13 amino acids long. V was pared by 4 bases and J by 5 bases, with 4 bases of the junction left unmatched. Germline CDR1 SGHTA, CDR2 FQGTGA. The CDR3 DNA sequence: TGTGCCAGCAGCTCTACAGGGGAAACTGAAGCTTTCTTT. Translating gives CASSSTGETEAFF.

V usage is TRBV6-5 and J usage is TRBJ2-7, with 7 bases identical to TRBD1. This CDR3 has 13 amino acids. V dropped 6 bases and J dropped 7; count of bases not matched to a gene: 9. Germline CDR1 reads MNHEY; CDR2 reads SVGAGI. This chain's CDR3 is CASRETGVGEQYF. The CDR3 DNA follows: TGTGCCAGCAGAGAAACAGGGGTTGGTGAGCAGTACTTC.

The CDR3 protein is CASSITGNEQYF. The CDR3 DNA sequence: TGTGCCAGCAGCATTACAGGGAACGAGCAGTACTTC. The chain uses TRBV6-6 and TRBJ2-7; TRBD1 might be the D (6 bases). The CDR3 runs 12 residues. V gave up 6 bases and J gave up 5 bases, with 11 bases separating them. CDR1 and CDR2 from the germline V gene are MNHNY and SVGAGI (reference sequence).

J is TRBJ2-1 and V is TRBV11-2; D is tentatively TRBD1 or TRBD2 (5 bases each). Between the trimmed V and J ends, which lost 5 bases and 6 bases, there was a span of 17 bases. This CDR3 spans 15 amino acids. Germline CDR1 is SGHAT and CDR2 is FQNNGV. The CDR3 DNA reads TGTGCCAGCAGCCACCCAGGGACGGTAGTCAATGAGCAGTTCTTC. Protein: CASSHPGTVVNEQFF.